The TCR beta chain described here comes from a study of cytomegalovirus exposure and HLA in healthy donors. This clone was counted only a few times. The PCR was carried out with 60 Vbeta primers and 13 Jbeta primers. Sequencing used immunoSEQ multiplex PCR; TCRdb keeps in-frame clones, though not all of them. The data hold around 120,000 clones, with roughly 79% observed a single time. The CDR3 is 16 amino acids. The V end lost 5 bases, the J end lost 0 bases, and 11 bases lay between the germline ends. CDR1 is LGHNA and CDR2 is YSLEER in the germline V gene. This receptor was taken from a woman aged 50 to 60 in good health and CMV-seronegative. Source material: PBMCs. The chain carries TRBV4-3 and TRBJ2-6; perhaps TRBD2 as D (5 bases). CDR3 sequence: CASSAGELSGANVLTF. The DNA for the CDR3 is TGCGCCAGCAGCGCGGGCGAGCTCTCTGGGGCCAACGTCCTGACTTTC.